This passage covers 24 T cell receptor beta chains from one sample sequenced in a study of blood T cell repertoires in COVID-19. Sequencing used immunoSEQ multiplex PCR; TCRdb keeps in-frame clones, though not all of them. Altogether roughly 120,000 clones are present, approximately 87% being singletons, with the ten largest covering 5.5% to 8%. The sample taken for sequencing was peripheral blood. These receptors came from a woman between 45 and 60 years old with acute or convalescent COVID-19.

In this sample, this clone turned up once. This chain connects TRBV30 to TRBJ1-2; 7 bases align to TRBD1. Germline V gives CDR1 GTSNPN, CDR2 SVGIG (reference sequence). The length of the CDR3 is 13 residues. The trim removed 1 base at V and 6 bases at J, leaving 5 bases unmatched. CDR3 sequence: CAWSGVRGHGYTF. The DNA of the CDR3 is TGTGCCTGGAGTGGGGTAAGGGGGCATGGCTACACCTTC.

CDR3 coding DNA: TGTGCCAGCAGTGGACAGTCCTACGAGCAGTACTTC. Translating gives CASSGQSYEQYF. The chain uses TRBV6-2 or TRBV6-3 and TRBJ2-7, with D perhaps matching TRBD1 (6 bases). The CDR3 has 12 amino acids. Germline CDR1 is MNHEY and CDR2 is SVGEGT. V dropped 5 bases and J dropped 1 base, with 6 bases sitting between them.

The chain employs TRBV28 and TRBJ2-7; tentatively, D is TRBD1 (5 bases). V was cut by 4 bases and J by 3 bases, with 16 bases left in between. The germline gives CDR1 MDHEN, CDR2 SYDVKM. The CDR3 is 15 amino acids. The CDR3 DNA reads as TGTGCCAGCAGTTCCCCAGCCTTAGGGGACTACGAGCAGTACTTC. It codes for CASSSPALGDYEQYF.

The V call is TRBV6-5, the J call TRBJ1-4, with D perhaps TRBD1 (6 bases). From germline, CDR1 is MNHEY and CDR2 SVGAGI. The V and J ends lost 2 bases and 6 bases respectively, with 16 bases between them. The CDR3 is 16 residues long. The CDR3 reads CASSYRRVRGYEKLFF. The DNA for the CDR3 is TGTGCCAGCAGTTACCGTAGGGTCAGGGGTTATGAAAAACTGTTTTTT.

This clone was seen just once. The chain uses TRBV5-1 and TRBJ2-7; the match to TRBD1 covers 7 bases. The CDR3 spans 16 residues. V trimming: 1 base; J trimming: 2 bases; junction bases outside the gene matches: 9. Germline CDR1 and CDR2: SGHRS and YFSETQ. The CDR3 sequence is CASSLNGDRAPYEQYF. CDR3 bases: TGCGCCAGCAGCTTGAACGGGGACAGAGCCCCCTACGAGCAGTACTTC.

The J gene is TRBJ1-2, the V gene TRBV7-8; 7 nucleotides align to TRBD1. The CDR3 runs 13 residues. The germline V gene encodes CDR1 SGHVS and CDR2 FQNEAQ. The trim removed 5 bases at V and 8 bases at J, leaving 8 bases unmatched. CDR3 bases: TGTGCCAGCAGCGTAGACAGGGTCGGAGGCTACACCTTC. This codes for CASSVDRVGGYTF.

This chain connects TRBV10-3 to TRBJ1-5, with a weak D call TRBD1 (5 bases). Germline V CDR1 and CDR2: ENHRY, SYGVKD. V was cut by 8 bases and J by 5 bases, with 13 bases left in between. This CDR3 spans 13 amino acids. In DNA, the CDR3 is TGTGCCATCGCCAACCAGGGCTATCAGCCCCAGCATTTT. This translates into CAIANQGYQPQHF.

The count of this clone is one. The gene calls are TRBV5-1 and TRBJ1-1, with D perhaps TRBD1 (5 bases). The V end lost 0 bases, the J end lost 9 bases, and 18 bases lay between the germline ends. This CDR3 spans 15 amino acids. Germline assignment: CDR1 SGHRS and CDR2 YFSETQ. The CDR3 here is CASSLGQGWFQQAFF. The CDR3 region has the DNA TGCGCCAGCAGCTTGGGGCAGGGATGGTTCCAGCAAGCTTTCTTT. The full variable domain, in which reference TRBV5-1 and TRBJ1-1 provide the parts outside the CDR3, is KAGVTQTPRYLIKTRGQQVTLSCSPISGHRSVSWYQQTPGQGLQFLFEYFSETQRNKGNFPGRFSGRQFSNSRSEMNVSTLELGDSALYLCASSLGQGWFQQAFFGQGTRLTVV.

The V gene is TRBV5-4, the J gene TRBJ1-1; D not resolved. CDR1 is SGHNT and CDR2 is YYREEE in the germline V gene (reference sequence). CDR3 length: 12 amino acids. The V and J ends lost 0 bases and 11 bases respectively, with 11 bases between them. The CDR3 loop reads CASSLATEKAFF. In nucleotides, the CDR3 is TGTGCCAGCAGCTTGGCCACCGAGAAGGCTTTCTTT.

V is TRBV5-8 and J is TRBJ1-5, with TRBD1 as a possible D gene (5 bases). The CDR3 is made up of 16 amino acids. Germline CDR1 SGHTS, CDR2 YDEGEE. Trimming shortened V by 0 bases and J by 3 bases, and 13 bases separated the two germline ends. The CDR3 here is CASSLGVGRVNQPQHF. The DNA of the CDR3 is TGTGCCAGCAGCTTGGGAGTCGGCAGGGTCAATCAGCCCCAGCATTTT.

The CDR3 loop is CASSLTSGTGYGYTF. CDR3 nucleotide sequence: TGCGCCAGCAGCCTCACCTCCGGGACAGGCTATGGCTACACCTTC. The chain is built from TRBV5-1 and TRBJ1-2, with 8 bases identical to TRBD1. Trimming at V came to 4 bases and at J to 4 bases, leaving 9 bases not matched to a gene. The V gene's germline CDR1 is SGHRS and CDR2 YFSETQ. The CDR3 consists of 15 residues.

This chain connects TRBV9 to TRBJ2-6; D remains unclear. V lost 1 base, J lost 0 bases, and 8 bases lay in between. The CDR3 is 16 amino acids. Per the germline V gene, CDR1 is SGDLS and CDR2 is YYNGEE. The CDR3 sequence is CASSVSGISGANVLTF. The DNA of the CDR3 is TGTGCCAGCAGCGTATCAGGAATCTCTGGGGCCAACGTCCTGACTTTC.

The chain carries TRBV2 and TRBJ2-1; unclear D gene. The ends were cut back, 6 bases at V and 6 bases at J, with 12 bases in the middle. The CDR3 has 13 amino acids. Germline assignment: CDR1 SNHLY and CDR2 FYNNEI. The CDR3: CASRARISNEQFF. The CDR3 DNA is TGTGCCAGCAGGGCGAGGATCAGCAATGAGCAGTTCTTC.

The chain has TRBV5-1 and TRBJ1-1, with TRBD1 as a possible D gene (5 bases). Germline V gene sequence: CDR1 SGHRS, CDR2 YFSETQ. This CDR3 contains 15 residues. Trimming shortened V by 2 bases and J by 3 bases, and 14 bases separated the two germline ends. CDR3 protein: CASSLGPLGDTEAFF. In DNA, the CDR3 is TGCGCCAGCAGCTTAGGACCCCTAGGGGACACTGAAGCTTTCTTT.

V gene TRBV12-5 combines with J gene TRBJ2-2; D uncertain. The CDR3 runs to 12 residues. In germline, CDR1 is LGHNT, CDR2 FRNRAP. V gave up 3 bases and J gave up 5 bases, with 4 bases separating them. CDR3 sequence (DNA): TGTGCTAGTGGTTTCTCGACCGGGGAGCTGTTTTTT. It codes for CASGFSTGELFF.

The V call is TRBV2, the J call TRBJ1-4; D is unresolved. Germline V gene lookup returns CDR1 SNHLY and CDR2 FYNNEI. Trimming took 5 bases from V and 0 from J, leaving 7 bases between them. CDR3 length: 14 amino acids. Written as DNA, the CDR3 is TGTGCCAGCAGTCTAAGTGCAACTAATGAAAAACTGTTTTTT. Amino acids: CASSLSATNEKLFF.

There are a few counts of this clone. This rearrangement joins TRBV18 to TRBJ1-2; a possible D gene is TRBD1 (6 bases). The germline V gene has CDR1 KGHSH and CDR2 LQKENI. This CDR3 has 13 amino acids. V was pared by 3 bases and J by 5 bases, with 10 bases between. CDR3 sequence (DNA): TGTGCCAGCTCACCCTCAACAGGGTATGGCTACACCTTC. It codes for CASSPSTGYGYTF.

The chain links TRBV7-2 to TRBJ2-1; tentative D call: TRBD1 (5 bases). CDR3 length equals 16 residues. The V gene lost 6 bases and the J gene lost 3 bases, with 18 bases spanning the gap. Germline V gene data show CDR1 as SGHTA and CDR2 as FQGNSA. The CDR3 nucleotides are TGTGCCAGCAGTCTGGGTGGGGCCGTCGTCTACAATGAGCAGTTCTTC. It specifies CASSLGGAVVYNEQFF.

The CDR3 loop is CASSLRVAGGYNEQFF. CDR3 bases: TGTGCCAGCAGTTTAAGGGTCGCGGGAGGGTATAATGAGCAGTTCTTC. This chain connects TRBV27 to TRBJ2-1; TRBD2 matches at 9 bases. Germline CDR1 and CDR2: MNHEY and SMNVEV (reference sequence). V trimming: 2 bases; J trimming: 7 bases; junction bases outside the gene matches: 9. CDR3 length equals 16 residues.

The chain joins TRBV28 to TRBJ2-1; 7 bases are shared with TRBD1. The CDR3 length is 15 residues. The germline V gene encodes CDR1 MDHEN and CDR2 SYDVKM. After removal of 5 bases from V and 9 bases from J, the junction contained 13 bases not matched to a gene. CDR3 amino acids: CASSSSGTAGTEQFF. In DNA form, the CDR3 reads TGTGCCAGCAGTAGCAGTGGGACAGCAGGGACTGAGCAGTTCTTC.

The genes are TRBV5-1 and TRBJ2-7, with D possibly TRBD1 on 6 matching bases. The ends were cut back, 1 base at V and 4 bases at J, with 12 bases in the middle. This CDR3 is 14 amino acids long. Germline-derived CDR1 and CDR2 are SGHRS and YFSETQ. CDR3 loop: CASSLQGSWYEQYF. CDR3 nucleotide sequence: TGCGCCAGCAGCTTGCAGGGGTCCTGGTACGAGCAGTACTTC.

This chain joins TRBV5-1 and TRBJ1-1, with a possible D match to TRBD1 (5 bases). This CDR3 is 13 amino acids long. Trimming stripped 3 bases from V and 0 bases from J, with 6 bases between. The germline V gene encodes CDR1 SGHRS and CDR2 YFSETQ. DNA of the CDR3: TGCGCCAGCAGCTCACAGGTGAACACTGAAGCTTTCTTT. Encoded protein: CASSSQVNTEAFF.

In this sample, this clone turned up once. The chain has TRBV5-1 and TRBJ2-1; 7 bases match TRBD2. The CDR3 loop spans 15 amino acids. Germline CDR1 and CDR2: SGHRS and YFSETQ. J was trimmed by 0 bases and V by 3 bases; bases with no gene match: 3. CDR3 protein: CASSYGGSSYNEQFF. Written as DNA, the CDR3 is TGCGCCAGCAGCTACGGGGGGAGCTCCTACAATGAGCAGTTCTTC.

The chain is built from TRBV3-1 (or the pseudogene TRBV3-2) and TRBJ1-2; TRBD1 might be the D (6 bases). The CDR3 is 14 amino acids. V lost 3 bases, J lost 4 bases, and 12 bases lay in between. Germline V gene sequence: CDR1 LGHDT, CDR2 YNNKEL (reference sequence). The CDR3 loop is CASSQGHRTYGYTF. The DNA of the CDR3 is TGTGCCAGCAGCCAGGGACACAGGACCTATGGCTACACCTTC.